The 21 T cell receptor beta chains presented below share a single source sample, sequenced in a study of identical twins. TCRdb fed the 5' RACE reads into MiXCR, producing one record per CDR3 protein. This repertoire shows approximately 260,000 distinct CDR3 sequences, over 11% found once; its top ten account for approximately 8.2%. Sequenced sample: memory (CD45RO+) T cells sorted from blood. The receptor source for this set is a woman aged 18-35 years in good health.

This chain links TRBV28 with TRBJ1-2; no definite D call. Trimming took off 1 base at V and 7 bases at J, with 16 bases between the two ends. The CDR3 consists of 15 residues. The germline V gene has CDR1 MDHEN and CDR2 SYDVKM. The CDR3 DNA reads TGTGCCAGCAGTTTATTTCCCTTGACGGGCCCTGGCTACACCTTC. Translating gives CASSLFPLTGPGYTF.

This clonotype showed up just a few times. V usage is TRBV5-1 and J usage is TRBJ2-1, with TRBD1 as a possible D gene (7 bases). The ends were cut back, 3 bases at V and 0 bases at J, with 13 bases in the middle. This CDR3 has 16 residues. The germline gives CDR1 SGHRS, CDR2 YFSETQ. In DNA, the CDR3 is TGCGCCAGCAGCTGGGGGGACAGAAGCTCCTACAATGAGCAGTTCTTC. This codes for CASSWGDRSSYNEQFF.

The chain recombines TRBV19 with TRBJ2-1, with a possible D match to TRBD2 (6 bases). CDR3 length: 13 amino acids. The ends were cut back, 6 bases at V and 8 bases at J, with 14 bases in the middle. Germline lookup yields CDR1 LNHDA and CDR2 SQIVND (reference sequence). The CDR3 region is CASRNGGADEQFF. The CDR3 nucleotides are TGTGCCAGTAGAAACGGGGGAGCGGATGAGCAGTTCTTC.

This clonotype came up a few times. The V gene is TRBV12-3 or TRBV12-4, the J gene TRBJ1-5; D remains unclear. This CDR3 region has 15 residues. V gave up 1 base and J gave up 0 bases, with 7 bases separating them. The CDR3 region is CASSLVGSSNQPQHF. The DNA for the CDR3 is TGTGCCAGCAGTTTAGTAGGTTCTAGCAATCAGCCCCAGCATTTT.

This clonotype was seen more than once but under ten times. This chain uses TRBV6-2 or TRBV6-3 with TRBJ2-4, with no clear D. This CDR3 has 15 amino acids. The ends were cut back, 6 bases at V and 3 bases at J, with 15 bases in the middle. The germline CDR1 and CDR2 sequences are MNHEY and SVGEGT. The CDR3 coding sequence is TGTGCCAGCAGGACCGGTCGGAGAGACAAAAACATTCAGTACTTC. Translated, it gives CASRTGRRDKNIQYF.

The rearrangement joins TRBV6-1 to TRBJ1-1; D is uncertain. The V end lost 7 bases, the J end lost 0 bases, and 9 bases lay between the germline ends. The CDR3 is 13 amino acids. Per germline, CDR1 MNHNS and CDR2 SASEGT. CDR3: CASIGRMNTEAFF. The CDR3 DNA sequence: TGTGCCAGCATTGGCCGGATGAACACTGAAGCTTTCTTT.

The J gene is TRBJ2-7, the V gene TRBV20-1; 8 bases are a match to TRBD2. Looked up from germline, CDR1 is DFQATT and CDR2 is SNEGSKA (reference sequence). The V gene end was trimmed by 7 bases and the J gene end by 3 bases; junction bases not matched to a gene: 8. The CDR3 is 13 residues long. The CDR3: CSVSGREGYEQYF. CDR3 nucleotides: TGCAGTGTCTCCGGGAGGGAGGGCTACGAGCAGTACTTC.

This clonotype appeared many times. The genes are TRBV7-9 and TRBJ2-3, with a weak D call TRBD2 (5 bases). CDR3 length: 12 amino acids. V was clipped by 3 bases and J by 4 bases, with 5 bases between them. Germline lookup yields CDR1 SEHNR and CDR2 FQNEAQ (reference sequence). The CDR3 DNA follows: TGTGCCAGCAGCTTGGACTCAGATACGCAGTATTTT. The encoded protein is CASSLDSDTQYF.

The sample holds a few counts of this clonotype. This chain uses TRBV10-3 with TRBJ2-3; 13 bases fit TRBD2. This CDR3 region has 15 residues. Losses at the gene ends were 10 bases for V and 2 bases for J; bases not matched to a gene: 6. CDR1 ENHRY and CDR2 SYGVKD come from the germline V gene. The CDR3 bases are TGTGCCACGAGGGGACTAGCGGGAAACACAGATACGCAGTATTTT. This gives the protein CATRGLAGNTDTQYF.

In this sample, this clonotype turned up a few times. The chain recombines TRBV27 with TRBJ1-5; 8 bases agree with TRBD1. V gave up 6 bases and J gave up 7 bases; unmatched junction bases: 8. CDR1 and CDR2 (germline): MNHEY, SMNVEV (reference sequence). There are 14 residues in the CDR3. Here the CDR3 reads CASRSQGGGQPQHF. The CDR3 DNA follows: TGTGCCAGCAGATCACAGGGGGGTGGCCAGCCCCAGCATTTT.

This clonotype was observed a handful of times. J is TRBJ2-7 and V is TRBV10-3; D unclear. Trimming left V 3 bases short and J 4 bases short, with 7 bases between. Germline CDR1 ENHRY, CDR2 SYGVKD. The length of the CDR3 is 12 residues. CDR3 sequence (DNA): TGTGCCATCAGTGATCTGGGGTACGAGCAGTACTTC. Amino acids: CAISDLGYEQYF.

CDR3 sequence (DNA): TGTGCCAGCAGCTCCACGGGGGCTCGGAGCAATCAGCCCCAGCATTTT. Translation gives CASSSTGARSNQPQHF. J is TRBJ1-5 and V is TRBV7-9; perhaps TRBD1 as D (6 bases). This CDR3 comprises 16 residues. Germline CDR1 SEHNR, CDR2 FQNEAQ (reference sequence). Trimming pared 4 bases from V and 1 base from J, leaving 14 bases between.

The V call is TRBV7-6, the J call TRBJ1-1; maybe TRBD1 (5 bases). Trimming pared 5 bases from V and 4 bases from J, leaving 17 bases between. This CDR3 contains 15 residues. CDR1 SGHVS and CDR2 FNYEAQ come from the germline V gene. The CDR3 spells CASSARDLDGTEAFF. The CDR3 coding sequence is TGTGCCAGCAGCGCACGGGACCTAGATGGCACTGAAGCTTTCTTT. The complete variable domain, with remaining parts taken from reference TRBV7-6 and TRBJ1-1, reads GAGVSQSPRYKVTKRGQDVALRCDPISGHVSLYWYRQALGQGPEFLTYFNYEAQQDKSGLPNDRFSAERPEGSISTLTIQRTEQRDSAMYRCASSARDLDGTEAFFGQGTRLTVV.

The chain recombines TRBV12-3 or TRBV12-4 with TRBJ1-6, with D maybe TRBD1 (5 bases). With 1 base removed from V and 9 bases from J, the gap between germline ends came to 13 bases. CDR3 length: 15 amino acids. The CDR3 protein is CASSLGPGKGSPLHF. The CDR3 DNA sequence: TGTGCCAGCAGTTTAGGTCCAGGGAAGGGTTCACCCCTCCACTTT.

This clonotype was counted between two and nine times. This chain joins TRBV6-1 and TRBJ2-7; D not certain. This CDR3 is 13 amino acids long. Germline-derived CDR1 and CDR2 are MNHNS and SASEGT. V lost 6 bases and J 2 bases, leaving 11 bases between the germline ends. The CDR3 nucleotides read TGTGCCAGCAGCATCCAAGCCGCCTACGAGCAGTACTTC. Amino acids: CASSIQAAYEQYF.

CDR3 DNA: TGCAGTGCTAGAGGGGCACCGCCGGGGGGAGATACGCAGTATTTT. Translated, it gives CSARGAPPGGDTQYF. This sequence joins TRBV20-1 and TRBJ2-3; 7 bases line up with TRBD2. CDR3 length: 15 residues. Germline trimming cut 1 base from V and 5 bases from J; bases unmatched to any gene: 9. Germline V gene data show CDR1 as DFQATT and CDR2 as SNEGSKA (reference sequence).

A few counts support this clonotype. The chain uses TRBV5-1 and TRBJ2-7; 7 bases are shared with TRBD2. In germline, CDR1 is SGHRS, CDR2 YFSETQ. The CDR3 consists of 16 residues. The V segment lost 3 bases and the J segment 1 base; nucleotides outside the gene matches: 10. The CDR3 bases are TGCGCCAGCAGCTCGACTAGCTTCGGGCCATCCTACGAGCAGTACTTC. It yields the protein CASSSTSFGPSYEQYF.

This clonotype was picked up many times. The chain links TRBV5-1 to TRBJ1-2; the D gene is possibly TRBD1 (5 bases). The CDR3 is made up of 13 amino acids. The germline V gene has CDR1 SGHRS and CDR2 YFSETQ. V dropped 9 bases and J dropped 1 base, with 13 bases sitting between them. CDR3 region: CATGKDSNYGYTF. In DNA form, the CDR3 reads TGCGCCACTGGAAAAGACAGTAACTATGGCTACACCTTC.

The V call is TRBV12-5, the J call TRBJ2-2; TRBD2 matches 8 bases. This CDR3 contains 16 residues. CDR1 and CDR2 (germline): LGHNT, FRNRAP. V lost 6 bases, J lost 0 bases, and 6 bases stayed unmatched. The CDR3 nucleotides read TGTGCTAGTGGCCGGGGGGGCGGGGCGAACACCGGGGAGCTGTTTTTT. It yields the protein CASGRGGGANTGELFF.

This clonotype showed up just a few times. This sequence joins TRBV6-1 and TRBJ1-1; TRBD1 might be the D (5 bases). Germline loops: CDR1 MNHNS, CDR2 SASEGT. The length of the CDR3 is 14 residues. V was cut by 3 bases and J by 2 bases, with 10 bases left in between. The chain's CDR3 is CASSEVDSNTEAFF. For the CDR3, the DNA is TGTGCCAGCAGTGAGGTCGACAGCAACACTGAAGCTTTCTTT.

This clonotype has more than one count but fewer than ten. The genes are TRBV7-9 and TRBJ2-1, with TRBD2 identical over 12 bases. V gave up 6 bases and J gave up 2 bases; unmatched junction bases: 5. This CDR3 spans 16 amino acids. CDR1 and CDR2 from the germline V gene are SEHNR and FQNEAQ (reference sequence). CDR3: CASRSTSGGPYNEQFF. CDR3 nucleotide sequence: TGTGCCAGCAGGTCCACTAGCGGGGGGCCCTACAATGAGCAGTTCTTC.